Included here is one T cell receptor (beta chain) sequence, with context. The antigen remains undetermined. The entry originates in a study of response to subunit inactivated influenza vaccine. Each CDR3 protein gets one entry after TCRdb re-called the RT-PCR reads with MiXCR. Among 400,000 to 550,000 distinct CDR3 sequences listed, about 25% were seen once. V shed 7 bases, J shed 7 bases, and the junction held 13 bases outside the gene matches. The CDR3 spans 16 residues. Whole-study findings and limits: Few new T cells, the authors suggested, are recruited by each seasonal influenza vaccination.

The receptor was derived from a man aged 50 to 59 who received an inactivated influenza vaccine. The chain joins TRBV12-3 or TRBV12-4 to TRBJ1-4; TRBD1 aligns across 9 bases. This specimen consisted of CD4+ T cells sorted from PBMCs, obtained around 5 days after vaccination. CDR3: CASTPDPGQGPEKLFF. The CDR3, as DNA: TGTGCCAGCACCCCGGACCCGGGACAGGGCCCTGAAAAACTGTTTTTT.